This entry describes one T cell receptor (beta chain). Its antigen is as yet unknown. Using immunoSEQ multiplex PCR, the repertoire was profiled, and TCRdb retains in-frame clones only, with some absent. The repertoire includes about 14,000 clones, roughly nine tenths of them detected once, and 1.5% to 2% sits in the top ten. These data are taken from a study of T cells in narcolepsy. Study-wide context: Healthy controls were enrolled alongside patients with narcolepsy type 1 or type 2.

The V gene's germline CDR1 is SGHRS and CDR2 YFSETQ. The length of the CDR3 is 15 residues. V lost 4 bases, J lost 8 bases, and 9 bases stayed unmatched. The study's findings and limits: Healthy controls reportedly lacked the autoreactive clonotypes serially found in patients' blood. Autoreactive HCRT-specific and TRIB2-specific clonotypes were marked in same-patient CSF-versus-blood CD4+ comparisons.

This receptor was identified in a human donor with narcolepsy. The chain links TRBV5-1 to TRBJ2-1; 10 positions match TRBD2. What was sequenced was CD45RA- memory CD4+ T cells from PBMCs. The CDR3 DNA is TGCGCCAGCAGCGGACGGGTAGCGGGAGGTCATGAGCAGTTCTTC. It is translated as CASSGRVAGGHEQFF.